Listed below are T cell receptor beta chains from one sample, sequenced in a study of blood T cell repertoires in COVID-19. The table came from immunoSEQ multiplex PCR; TCRdb's copy has only in-frame clones and leaves some out. The sample shows about 170,000 clones, approximately 84% of them seen only once. Specimen: peripheral blood. The receptor source for this set is a woman of 80 years or more with acute or convalescent COVID-19. Both conserved end residues are part of each CDR3. The order of the fields is V gene, clone size, J gene, D gene, CDR3 DNA, CDR3 protein. A D gene is named only where the DNA matches it firmly. Clone size is not always given. Where it is, it says once, few, many or a class for expanded clones.

v_gene: TRBV3-1/TRBV3-2
abundance: .
j_gene: TRBJ2-7
d_gene: .
CDR3nt: TGTGCCAGCAGCCGCGGACTCGAGTACGAGCAGTACTTC
CDR3aa: CASSRGLEYEQYF

v_gene: TRBV15
abundance: once
j_gene: TRBJ1-5
d_gene: .
CDR3nt: TGTGCCACCAGCAGAGAAGTAGCGACCTATAGCAATCAGCCCCAGCATTTT
CDR3aa: CATSREVATYSNQPQHF

v_gene: TRBV15
abundance: .
j_gene: TRBJ2-7
d_gene: .
CDR3nt: TGTGCCACCAGCAGAGATGTGGGGGCTTTCCTGAACGAGCAGTACTTC
CDR3aa: CATSRDVGAFLNEQYF

v_gene: TRBV30
abundance: .
j_gene: TRBJ2-2
d_gene: .
CDR3nt: TGTGCCTGGAGTCGGGTCAGGGTAGGCGTTACCGGGGAGCTGTTTTTT
CDR3aa: CAWSRVRVGVTGELFF

v_gene: TRBV27
abundance: .
j_gene: TRBJ2-2
d_gene: .
CDR3nt: TGTGCCAGCAGTTTACGCGGGTTGAACACCGGGGAGCTGTTTTTT
CDR3aa: CASSLRGLNTGELFF

v_gene: TRBV7-8
abundance: .
j_gene: TRBJ2-6
d_gene: .
CDR3nt: TGTGCCAGCAGCTTTTATTCTGGGGCCAACGTCCTGACTTTC
CDR3aa: CASSFYSGANVLTF

v_gene: TRBV6-5
abundance: .
j_gene: TRBJ2-3
d_gene: TRBD2
CDR3nt: TGTGCCAGCAGTTACTCGATGGGGAGGGGCACAGATACGCAGTATTTT
CDR3aa: CASSYSMGRGTDTQYF

v_gene: TRBV6-5
abundance: .
j_gene: TRBJ1-5
d_gene: .
CDR3nt: TGTGCCAGCAGTAGCCTAGGGAGGGATCAGCCCCAGCATTTT
CDR3aa: CASSSLGRDQPQHF

v_gene: TRBV2
abundance: .
j_gene: TRBJ2-7
d_gene: .
CDR3nt: TGTGCCAGCAGTACGGGTCGTCAGGGGGGCGACGAGCAGTACTTC
CDR3aa: CASSTGRQGGDEQYF

v_gene: TRBV5-1
abundance: .
j_gene: TRBJ2-1
d_gene: TRBD2
CDR3nt: TGCGCCAGCAGCTTGGGATCCACTAGCGGGAGAATGAATGAGCAGTTCTTC
CDR3aa: CASSLGSTSGRMNEQFF

v_gene: TRBV3-1/TRBV3-2
abundance: .
j_gene: TRBJ2-7
d_gene: .
CDR3nt: TGTGCCAGCAGCCAAGACAGGGTCGAGTACTTC
CDR3aa: CASSQDRVEYF

v_gene: TRBV19
abundance: .
j_gene: TRBJ2-7
d_gene: .
CDR3nt: TGTGCCAGTAGTTTTGCTAGCGCCCCATCCTACGAGCAGTACTTC
CDR3aa: CASSFASAPSYEQYF

v_gene: TRBV13
abundance: few
j_gene: TRBJ2-3
d_gene: .
CDR3nt: TGTGCCAGCCGCCCCGGGAGAGCAGATACGCAGTATTTT
CDR3aa: CASRPGRADTQYF

v_gene: TRBV4-1
abundance: .
j_gene: TRBJ2-7
d_gene: .
CDR3nt: TGCGCCAGCAGCCAAGTCGCGGGGGCCAGGCTCTCCGAGCAGTACTTC
CDR3aa: CASSQVAGARLSEQYF

v_gene: TRBV5-6
abundance: .
j_gene: TRBJ2-7
d_gene: .
CDR3nt: TGTGCCAGCAGCCCCGGCCCGACTCCCTACGAGCAGTACTTC
CDR3aa: CASSPGPTPYEQYF

v_gene: TRBV5-1
abundance: .
j_gene: TRBJ1-1
d_gene: .
CDR3nt: TGCGCCAGCAGCTTCTTCTCCCCACGCAGTACTGAAGCTTTCTTT
CDR3aa: CASSFFSPRSTEAFF

v_gene: TRBV3-1/TRBV3-2
abundance: .
j_gene: TRBJ1-3
d_gene: .
CDR3nt: TGTGCCAGCAGCCCCCCATCCATTCAGGGTGGAAACACCATATATTTT
CDR3aa: CASSPPSIQGGNTIYF

v_gene: TRBV7-9
abundance: few
j_gene: TRBJ1-3
d_gene: .
CDR3nt: TGTGCCAGCAGCGCACGTGGGGGGGTCTCTGGAAACACCATATATTTT
CDR3aa: CASSARGGVSGNTIYF

v_gene: TRBV6-5
abundance: few
j_gene: TRBJ2-7
d_gene: .
CDR3nt: TGTGCCAGCACCCTAGGGGTATTTTACGAGCAGTACTTC
CDR3aa: CASTLGVFYEQYF

v_gene: TRBV2
abundance: .
j_gene: TRBJ1-1
d_gene: .
CDR3nt: TGTGCCAGCGAGCGGGTGGAGACTGAAGCTTTCTTT
CDR3aa: CASERVETEAFF

v_gene: TRBV4-3
abundance: .
j_gene: TRBJ2-7
d_gene: TRBD2
CDR3nt: TGCGCCAGCAGCCAAGATGTGCGGGGACTAGCGGGAGTGTACGAGCAGTACTTC
CDR3aa: CASSQDVRGLAGVYEQYF

v_gene: TRBV5-4
abundance: .
j_gene: TRBJ2-3
d_gene: .
CDR3nt: TGTGCCAGCAGCCAACCGGGAAGCACAGATACGCAGTATTTT
CDR3aa: CASSQPGSTDTQYF

v_gene: TRBV9
abundance: .
j_gene: TRBJ2-7
d_gene: TRBD1
CDR3nt: TGTGCCAGCAGCACAAGGGACAGCACCTACGAGCAGTACTTC
CDR3aa: CASSTRDSTYEQYF

v_gene: TRBV2
abundance: .
j_gene: TRBJ2-7
d_gene: .
CDR3nt: TGTGCCAGCAGTGAACAGAACTACGAGCAGTACTTC
CDR3aa: CASSEQNYEQYF

v_gene: TRBV7-2
abundance: .
j_gene: TRBJ1-3
d_gene: TRBD1
CDR3nt: TGTGCCAGCAGCTTCGGACAGGGGGGCACTGGAAACACCATATATTTT
CDR3aa: CASSFGQGGTGNTIYF

v_gene: TRBV5-1
abundance: .
j_gene: TRBJ2-5
d_gene: .
CDR3nt: TGCGCCAGCAGCTTGATCGGGTCGGGAGAGACCCAGTACTTC
CDR3aa: CASSLIGSGETQYF

v_gene: TRBV4-1
abundance: .
j_gene: TRBJ2-5
d_gene: TRBD2
CDR3nt: TGCGCCAGCAGCCAAGACGCGGGAGGACAAGAGACCCAGTACTTC
CDR3aa: CASSQDAGGQETQYF

v_gene: TRBV27
abundance: once
j_gene: TRBJ2-1
d_gene: TRBD1
CDR3nt: TGTGCCAGCAGTCCTAGACAGGGTTACAATGAGCAGTTCTTC
CDR3aa: CASSPRQGYNEQFF

v_gene: TRBV19
abundance: .
j_gene: TRBJ2-7
d_gene: TRBD1
CDR3nt: TGTGCCAGTAGTATTGGACAGGGTTTCGACGAGCAGTACTTC
CDR3aa: CASSIGQGFDEQYF

v_gene: TRBV11-3
abundance: few
j_gene: TRBJ2-2
d_gene: TRBD2
CDR3nt: TGTGCCAGCAGCCCTCGCCTAGCGGGAGCGGGCGGGGAGCTGTTTTTT
CDR3aa: CASSPRLAGAGGELFF

v_gene: TRBV9
abundance: .
j_gene: TRBJ1-5
d_gene: .
CDR3nt: TGTGCCAGCAGCGCCTCCCCCGGTCAGCCCCAGCATTTT
CDR3aa: CASSASPGQPQHF

v_gene: TRBV1
abundance: .
j_gene: TRBJ2-7
d_gene: .
CDR3nt: TGCACCAGCAGCCGAAGTGCAGGGACATTAAGTTTCGAGCAGTACTTC
CDR3aa: CTSSRSAGTLSFEQYF

v_gene: TRBV18
abundance: .
j_gene: TRBJ2-7
d_gene: .
CDR3nt: TGTGCCAGCTCACCCCGGACAGACTACGAGCAGTACTTC
CDR3aa: CASSPRTDYEQYF

v_gene: TRBV5-4
abundance: .
j_gene: TRBJ2-1
d_gene: TRBD1
CDR3nt: TGTGCCAGTAGCGCCGGGACAGGGTACAATGAGCAGTTCTTC
CDR3aa: CASSAGTGYNEQFF

v_gene: TRBV25-1
abundance: .
j_gene: TRBJ2-1
d_gene: TRBD2
CDR3nt: TGTGCCAGCAGCGGTAGCGGGAGGGCCTACAATGAGCAGTTCTTC
CDR3aa: CASSGSGRAYNEQFF

v_gene: TRBV4-3
abundance: .
j_gene: TRBJ1-4
d_gene: .
CDR3nt: TGCGCCAGCAGCCAATACACCGGGACGGGGGGTGAAAAACTGTTTTTT
CDR3aa: CASSQYTGTGGEKLFF

v_gene: TRBV6-1
abundance: once
j_gene: TRBJ2-1
d_gene: .
CDR3nt: TGTGCCAGCAGTGAAATGGTGGGACAAGCACAGGAGCAGTTCTTC
CDR3aa: CASSEMVGQAQEQFF

v_gene: TRBV7-2
abundance: .
j_gene: TRBJ1-2
d_gene: TRBD1
CDR3nt: TGTGCCAGCAGCCTTAGACAGGGGAGGCTTGGTGGCTACACCTTC
CDR3aa: CASSLRQGRLGGYTF